This TCR beta chain was captured in a study of blood T cell repertoires in COVID-19. Across the whole study: There were acute and convalescent COVID-19 samples, and they came from the United States, Italy and Spain.

Using immunoSEQ multiplex PCR, the repertoire was profiled, and TCRdb retains in-frame clones only, with some absent. The table has around 220,000 clones, over 80% seen once; the top ten hold approximately 2%. What the recovered Cohort 3 donors had was two negative PCRs, clearance, or symptom resolution. Germline CDR1 SGHNT, CDR2 YYREEE (reference sequence). This CDR3 comprises 13 residues. V was clipped by 5 bases and J by 7 bases, with 16 bases between them. The sequence came from a woman between 18 and 29 years old who had recovered from COVID-19. The rearrangement links TRBV5-4 to TRBJ2-7; perhaps D is TRBD1 or TRBD2 (6 bases each). Sequencing input: PBMCs or T cells enriched from blood (not recorded which). The CDR3 sequence: CASRLTGAGEQYF. The CDR3 DNA sequence: TGTGCCAGCAGATTGACAGGTGCGGGGGAGCAGTACTTC.